Each of the 12 T cell receptor beta chains below was sequenced from the same sample in a study of CD8 T cells in Susac syndrome (dated by TCRdb to the late 2010s). Library preparation employed the immunoSEQ multiplex PCR assay. RNA was extracted using the RNeasy kit, and roughly 0.5 to 1 microgram was reverse transcribed with random hexamers. TCRdb reran the public reads through fastp at Q25 and MiXCR, keeping productive beta chains. Merged by CDR3 protein, the rows form single entries marked with the most common genes and DNA. The sample has roughly 180,000 distinct CDR3 sequences on record, about 94% of them singletons. Around 0.14% of the sample is held by the ten biggest clonotypes. What was sequenced was CD4+ T cells from PBMCs. The receptor source for this set is a human donor in good health.

This clonotype was detected only once. The chain links TRBV15 to TRBJ1-2; D remains ambiguous. Germline CDR1 reads LNHNV; CDR2 reads YYDKDF (reference sequence). This CDR3 has 14 residues. Deletions cut 3 bases from V and 1 base from J, with 9 bases between. CDR3 nucleotides: TGTGCCACCAGCAGCGCAGTGGTTAACTATGGCTACACCTTC. It translates to CATSSAVVNYGYTF.

The chain links TRBV27 to TRBJ2-7; D perhaps matches TRBD2 (5 bases). Germline V gene lookup returns CDR1 MNHEY and CDR2 SMNVEV (reference sequence). There are 14 residues in the CDR3. Trimming cost V 6 bases and J 3 bases, with 15 bases left between them. CDR3 amino acids: CASRPSGTYYEQYF. In DNA form, the CDR3 reads TGTGCCAGCAGACCGAGCGGTACGTACTACGAGCAGTACTTC.

The gene calls are TRBV20-1 and TRBJ1-2, with 9 bases identical to TRBD1. This CDR3 is built from 15 residues. V dropped 0 bases and J dropped 6; count of bases not matched to a gene: 8. Germline-derived CDR1 and CDR2 are DFQATT and SNEGSKA (reference sequence). DNA for the CDR3: TGCAGTGCTAGAGATAGTGGGACAGGGACAAATGGCTACACCTTC. This codes for CSARDSGTGTNGYTF.

In this sample, this clonotype turned up once. The rearrangement uses TRBV29-1 and TRBJ1-1; perhaps TRBD1 as D (5 bases). V lost 6 bases and J lost 4, with 18 bases in between. This CDR3 contains 14 residues. CDR1 is SQVTM, CDR2 ANQGSEA, per germline. CDR3 region: CSVTRGGGSTEAFF. CDR3 sequence (DNA): TGCAGCGTCACCCGGGGCGGGGGTTCCACTGAAGCTTTCTTT.

This CDR3 reads CSASLFRGSRDTQYF. Here the CDR3 DNA reads TGCAGTGCTAGCCTATTTCGTGGCAGTCGAGATACGCAGTATTTT. The chain links TRBV20-1 to TRBJ2-3; D remains ambiguous. Germline-derived CDR1 and CDR2 are DFQATT and SNEGSKA (reference sequence). The CDR3 has 15 residues. Trimming took off 3 bases at V and 5 bases at J, with 18 bases between the two ends.

CDR3 residues: CASRLRLTSYNEQFF. CDR3 DNA: TGTGCCAGCAGGCTCAGACTGACCTCCTACAATGAGCAGTTCTTC. The V call is TRBV28, the J call TRBJ2-1; D gene ambiguous. This CDR3 comprises 15 residues. The germline V gene has CDR1 MDHEN and CDR2 SYDVKM. V shed 6 bases and J shed 0 bases, with 12 bases lying between them.

The rearrangement joins TRBV12-3 or TRBV12-4 to TRBJ2-3, with TRBD1 identical over 8 bases. This CDR3 region has 15 residues. V was pared by 5 bases and J by 1 base, with 5 bases of the junction left unmatched. The CDR3 is CASSPQQGGTDTQYF. Written as DNA, the CDR3 is TGTGCCAGCAGTCCCCAACAGGGGGGCACAGATACGCAGTATTTT.

V is TRBV5-1 and J is TRBJ2-1; 10 bases line up with TRBD2. V lost 0 bases and J lost 4; bases outside the gene matches: 7. Germline V CDR1 and CDR2: SGHRS, YFSETQ. This CDR3 is 17 amino acids long. The CDR3 loop is CASSLEPTSGAYNEQFF. CDR3 coding DNA: TGCGCCAGCAGCTTGGAACCCACTAGCGGGGCTTACAATGAGCAGTTCTTC.

V is TRBV5-1 and J is TRBJ2-1; 10 bases line up with TRBD2. Germline CDR1 is SGHRS and CDR2 is YFSETQ. Trimming removed 0 bases from V and 4 bases from J; junction bases left unmatched: 4. The CDR3 spans 16 residues. DNA of the CDR3: TGCGCCAGCAGCTTGGAGACTAGCGGGCTTTACAATGAGCAGTTCTTC. The encoded protein is CASSLETSGLYNEQFF.

This clonotype was seen only once. The gene calls are TRBV6-6 and TRBJ1-6, with 9 positions matching TRBD1. V shed 2 bases, J shed 6 bases, and the junction held 2 bases outside the gene matches. CDR1 is MNHNY and CDR2 is SVGAGI in the germline V gene (reference sequence). This CDR3 comprises 15 residues. CDR3 in DNA: TGTGCCAGCAGTTACCTGACAGGGGGTAATTCACCCCTCCACTTT. This gives the protein CASSYLTGGNSPLHF.

The rearrangement links TRBV7-9 to TRBJ1-3; possible D gene TRBD1, 5 bases. V was trimmed by 0 bases and J by 2 bases, leaving 5 bases between them. The CDR3 totals 14 residues. The germline CDR1 and CDR2 sequences are SEHNR and FQNEAQ (reference sequence). CDR3 sequence reads: CASSLAGAGNTIYF. DNA of the CDR3: TGTGCCAGCAGCTTAGCAGGGGCTGGAAACACCATATATTTT.

The V and J genes are TRBV9 and TRBJ2-2; either TRBD1 or TRBD2 may supply D (6 bases each). Between the trimmed V and J ends, which lost 3 bases and 6 bases, there was a span of 15 bases. Germline V gene data show CDR1 as SGDLS and CDR2 as YYNGEE. The CDR3 covers 15 residues. Written as DNA, the CDR3 is TGTGCCAGCAGCGAGGGGGACTCCCCGTCCGGGGAGCTGTTTTTT. Translating it yields CASSEGDSPSGELFF. Full variable domain (remainder filled in from reference TRBV9 and TRBJ2-2): DSGVTQTPKHLITATGQRVTLRCSPRSGDLSVYWYQQSLDQGLQFLIQYYNGEERAKGNILERFSAQQFPDLHSELNLSSLELGDSALYFCASSEGDSPSGELFFGEGSRLTVL.